Following are 32 T cell receptor beta chains from one sample sequenced in a study of cytomegalovirus exposure and HLA in healthy donors. With 60 Vbeta and 13 Jbeta primers, the PCR was carried out. Measured with immunoSEQ multiplex PCR; TCRdb has only the in-frame clones, and not every one. The sample lists approximately 180,000 clones; under 90% were seen once. The specimen sequenced was PBMCs. Source of these receptors: a man in his late teens or twenties in good health and CMV-seronegative.

About this clone itself: This sample includes further DNA sequences coding for the same CDR3. The genes are TRBV19 and TRBJ2-2; possibly TRBD2 for D (5 bases). In germline, CDR1 is LNHDA, CDR2 SQIVND (reference sequence). The CDR3 runs to 16 residues. Trimming pared 7 bases from V and 0 bases from J, leaving 15 bases between. DNA of the CDR3: TGTGCCAGTACCCCATTACGGGGAGCGAACACCGGGGAGCTGTTTTTT. The encoded protein is CASTPLRGANTGELFF.

This CDR3 reads CASSLEEWTGGRKETQYF. The CDR3 bases are TGTGCCAGCAGCTTAGAAGAGTGGACAGGGGGTAGGAAAGAGACCCAGTACTTC. The chain is built from TRBV13 and TRBJ2-5; TRBD1 agrees at 10 bases. V lost 1 base and J lost 3; bases outside the gene matches: 11. CDR3 length: 18 amino acids. Looked up from germline, CDR1 is PRHDT and CDR2 is FYEKMQ (reference sequence).

The chain joins TRBV19 to TRBJ2-7; 11 bases fit TRBD2. CDR3 length: 14 residues. Looked up from germline, CDR1 is LNHDA and CDR2 is SQIVND (reference sequence). V trimming: 10 bases; J trimming: 3 bases; junction bases outside the gene matches: 8. The CDR3 region is CATSLAGADYEQYF. The CDR3 DNA reads TGTGCCACCTCACTAGCGGGGGCTGACTACGAGCAGTACTTC.

The CDR3 here is CASSQQDSSVYTSSTDTQYF. In DNA, the CDR3 is TGCGCCAGCAGCCAACAGGACAGCTCTGTTTATACTTCTAGCACAGATACGCAGTATTTT. The J gene is TRBJ2-3, the V gene TRBV4-1; D might be TRBD1 (6 bases). The CDR3 has 20 amino acids. Germline V gene lookup returns CDR1 MGHRA and CDR2 YSYEKL. Trimming took off 2 bases at V and 0 bases at J, with 24 bases between the two ends.

This clone was recorded a few times. The chain couples TRBV5-6 to TRBJ2-1, with a tentative D call TRBD1 (8 bases). This CDR3 is 14 amino acids long. Trimming took 4 bases from V and 7 from J, leaving 15 bases between them. The germline V gene has CDR1 SGHDT and CDR2 YYEEEE. This CDR3 is CASSTDREGNEQFF. The CDR3 nucleotides read TGTGCCAGCAGCACGGACAGGGAGGGGAATGAGCAGTTCTTC.

The chain joins TRBV5-1 to TRBJ2-7; 7 bases map to TRBD1. After removal of 4 bases from V and 5 bases from J, the junction contained 6 bases not matched to a gene. Germline-derived CDR1 and CDR2 are SGHRS and YFSETQ. CDR3 length: 13 residues. CDR3 bases: TGCGCCAGCAGCACGGACAGGCGGAACGAGCAGTACTTC. The encoded protein is CASSTDRRNEQYF.

This clone occurred a few times. The gene calls are TRBV10-1 and TRBJ1-1, with D hard to call. This CDR3 spans 13 amino acids. V was shortened by 0 bases and J by 5 bases, with 7 bases between the two germline ends. Germline V gene data show CDR1 as WNHNN and CDR2 as SYGVQD (reference sequence). In nucleotides, the CDR3 is TGCGCCAGCAGTGAGTCCCGGCGGACTGAAGCTTTCTTT. It codes for CASSESRRTEAFF.

For this clone: The DNA is omitted, as the CDR3 cannot be located on it reliably, and the CDR3 follows TCRdb's listing. V usage is TRBV28 and J usage is TRBJ1-2; TRBD1 was called by the table and not checked on the DNA. The CDR3 is 15 amino acids long, termini counted. Germline CDR1 reads MDHEN; CDR2 reads SYDVKM. CDR3 sequence: CASSFGPGTDYGYTF.

The chain employs TRBV4-2 and TRBJ2-1; 7 positions match TRBD2. Per germline, CDR1 LGHNA and CDR2 YNFKEQ. V gave up 6 bases and J gave up 7 bases; unmatched junction bases: 3. The length of the CDR3 is 12 residues. CDR3 nucleotides: TGTGCCAGCAGTCCAGCGGGAAATGAGCAGTTCTTC. Translation gives CASSPAGNEQFF.

V gene TRBV11-3 combines with J gene TRBJ2-7; D is unclear. Germline V gene sequence: CDR1 SGHNT, CDR2 YENEEA. This CDR3 comprises 14 residues. V dropped 6 bases and J dropped 0 bases, with 12 bases sitting between them. CDR3 protein: CASRESASSYEQYF. The CDR3 DNA reads TGTGCCAGCAGGGAGTCCGCGAGCTCCTACGAGCAGTACTTC.

Here the CDR3 DNA reads TGCGCCAGCAGCCAAGTTGGGACAAGGGAGAGCTCCTACGAGCAGTACTTC. It translates to CASSQVGTRESSYEQYF. The rearrangement joins TRBV4-1 to TRBJ2-7, with TRBD1 as a possible D gene (6 bases). V lost 1 base and J lost 0, with 16 bases in between. CDR1 is MGHRA, CDR2 YSYEKL, per germline. There are 17 residues in the CDR3.

The V call is TRBV30, the J call TRBJ1-1, with 7 bases lining up with TRBD1. With 7 bases clipped from V and 3 bases from J, the junction kept 8 bases outside the gene matches. The CDR3 is 13 residues long. Germline lookup yields CDR1 GTSNPN and CDR2 SVGIG (reference sequence). The DNA for the CDR3 is TGTGCCTTTGAACAGGGGTGGTACACTGAAGCTTTCTTT. Its protein is CAFEQGWYTEAFF.

This clone was seen only once. The chain carries TRBV9 and TRBJ2-7; D is possibly TRBD1 (5 bases). This CDR3 comprises 14 residues. The V gene's germline CDR1 is SGDLS and CDR2 YYNGEE. Trimming pared 0 bases from V and 1 base from J, leaving 8 bases between. CDR3: CASSVGQRSYEQYF. The DNA for the CDR3 is TGTGCCAGCAGCGTAGGACAGAGATCCTACGAGCAGTACTTC. Looking up the rest from reference TRBV9 and TRBJ2-7 gives the full variable domain: DSGVTQTPKHLITATGQRVTLRCSPRSGDLSVYWYQQSLDQGLQFLIQYYNGEERAKGNILERFSAQQFPDLHSELNLSSLELGDSALYFCASSVGQRSYEQYFGPGTRLTVT.

This chain joins TRBV9 and TRBJ2-7, with 10 bases lining up with TRBD2. From germline, CDR1 is SGDLS and CDR2 YYNGEE. The CDR3 is 16 amino acids. V dropped 0 bases and J dropped 4; count of bases not matched to a gene: 7. CDR3 region: CASSVDPSGGEYEQYF. The CDR3 nucleotides read TGTGCCAGCAGCGTAGATCCTAGCGGGGGCGAATACGAGCAGTACTTC.

The chain has TRBV27 and TRBJ2-1, with no clear D. Trimming cost V 7 bases and J 0 bases, with 19 bases left between them. CDR3 length: 17 residues. Germline assignment: CDR1 MNHEY and CDR2 SMNVEV (reference sequence). CDR3 sequence reads: CASTPLSPRSSYNEQFF. The CDR3, as DNA: TGTGCCAGCACCCCCCTCTCTCCCAGAAGCTCCTACAATGAGCAGTTCTTC.

The rearrangement joins TRBV10-1 to TRBJ1-5; D is unclear. CDR3 size: 12 residues. Trimming cost V 0 bases and J 6 bases, with 3 bases left between them. Per the germline V gene, CDR1 is WNHNN and CDR2 is SYGVQD (reference sequence). CDR3 region: CASSESSQPQHF. Here the CDR3 DNA reads TGCGCCAGCAGTGAGTCGAGTCAGCCCCAGCATTTT.

This chain links TRBV25-1 with TRBJ2-1, with D possibly being TRBD1 (6 bases). The germline V gene encodes CDR1 MGHDK and CDR2 SYGVNS. Trimming removed 6 bases at V and 8 bases at J, with 17 bases between. CDR3 length equals 14 residues. This CDR3 is CASRVAEWGHEQFF. CDR3 DNA: TGTGCCAGCAGAGTAGCAGAATGGGGGCATGAGCAGTTCTTC.

This chain uses TRBV6-1 with TRBJ2-7, with TRBD1 as a possible D gene (6 bases). V lost 8 bases and J lost 0, with 17 bases in between. The CDR3 is 15 amino acids. Germline V gives CDR1 MNHNS, CDR2 SASEGT. This CDR3 reads CASATAGRGSYEQYF. DNA for the CDR3: TGTGCCAGCGCTACCGCGGGCAGGGGCTCCTACGAGCAGTACTTC.

The chain uses TRBV18 and TRBJ2-3, with D possibly TRBD1 on 6 matching bases. Germline V gene sequence: CDR1 KGHSH, CDR2 LQKENI. Trimming cost V 2 bases and J 1 base, with 16 bases left between them. The CDR3 consists of 17 residues. Here the CDR3 DNA reads TGTGCCAGCTCACCATTCGGTCCGGGACACCGCACAGATACGCAGTATTTT. It specifies CASSPFGPGHRTDTQYF.

The chain carries TRBV10-3 and TRBJ2-3, with 11 bases aligning to TRBD2. This CDR3 spans 13 amino acids. V lost 10 bases, J lost 5 bases, and 5 bases stayed unmatched. Germline CDR1 ENHRY, CDR2 SYGVKD. The CDR3 loop is CATSGGLGDTQYF. The CDR3 bases are TGTGCCACTAGCGGGGGGTTGGGAGATACGCAGTATTTT.

V usage is TRBV6-5 and J usage is TRBJ1-2; D perhaps matches TRBD1 (6 bases). The CDR3 has 14 amino acids. Germline V lookup: CDR1 MNHEY, CDR2 SVGAGI. Trimming removed 4 bases from V and 3 bases from J, with 12 bases in between. The chain's CDR3 is CASSLLTGDYGYTF. In DNA, the CDR3 is TGTGCCAGCAGTTTGCTGACAGGAGACTATGGCTACACCTTC.

The V gene is TRBV27, the J gene TRBJ2-2; tentative D call: TRBD2 (6 bases). V was clipped by 8 bases and J by 7 bases, with 11 bases between them. The germline V gene has CDR1 MNHEY and CDR2 SMNVEV (reference sequence). The CDR3 runs 12 residues. The chain's CDR3 is CASRERVGELFF. CDR3 in DNA: TGTGCCAGCCGGGAGCGGGTCGGGGAGCTGTTTTTT.

This clone was detected only a few times. V is TRBV4-2 and J is TRBJ1-4, with 10 bases matching TRBD1. V shed 0 bases and J 8 bases; nucleotides not matched to a gene: 6. The CDR3 is 16 residues long. Germline CDR1 reads LGHNA; CDR2 reads YNFKEQ. The CDR3 DNA follows: TGTGCCAGCAGCCAAGAGATGGGACAGGGGAGGGAAAAACTGTTTTTT. Translating it yields CASSQEMGQGREKLFF.

This chain connects TRBV5-1 to TRBJ2-1; 10 bases are a match to TRBD2. Looked up from germline, CDR1 is SGHRS and CDR2 is YFSETQ. V trimming: 0 bases; J trimming: 1 base; junction bases outside the gene matches: 4. The CDR3 is 17 amino acids. The CDR3 region has the DNA TGCGCCAGCAGCTTGGTAGTTAGCGGGGGGTCCTACAATGAGCAGTTCTTC. This encodes CASSLVVSGGSYNEQFF.

V and J are TRBV7-3 and TRBJ2-6; D call uncertain. V lost 3 bases to trimming and J lost 0 bases, with 12 bases between them. CDR1 and CDR2 from the germline V gene are SGHTA and FQGTGA. The CDR3 has 17 amino acids. DNA for the CDR3: TGTGCCAGCAGCTTTTTGTCACGGAGCTCTGGGGCCAACGTCCTGACTTTC. It yields the protein CASSFLSRSSGANVLTF.

This sequence joins TRBV6-1 and TRBJ2-1, with 7 bases lining up with TRBD2. Germline V CDR1 and CDR2: MNHNS, SASEGT. With V trimmed by 7 bases and J by 4 bases, 7 bases remained unmatched. The CDR3 runs 14 residues. In DNA, the CDR3 is TGTGCCAGCACCTCAAGAGCGGGGTACAATGAGCAGTTCTTC. This gives the protein CASTSRAGYNEQFF.

The chain uses TRBV4-1 and TRBJ2-3; 12 bases match TRBD2. CDR1 is MGHRA and CDR2 is YSYEKL in the germline V gene. The CDR3 runs 18 residues. Losses at the gene ends were 5 bases for V and 0 bases for J; bases not matched to a gene: 9. CDR3 in DNA: TGCGCCAGCAGCTTCCGACTAGCGGGGGATGGGAGCACAGATACGCAGTATTTT. Its protein is CASSFRLAGDGSTDTQYF.

The J gene is TRBJ1-1, the V gene TRBV11-3; a weak D match, TRBD1 (5 bases). CDR1 is SGHNT, CDR2 YENEEA, per germline. CDR3 length: 14 residues. V lost 3 bases and J lost 1, with 9 bases in between. The DNA for the CDR3 is TGTGCCAGCAGCTTCACGGGGGAGAACACTGAAGCTTTCTTT. Translation gives CASSFTGENTEAFF.

The DNA of the CDR3 is TGCGCCCGAGAGGGTCGGGGTCGCACCTACGAGCAGTACTTC. Residues: CAREGRGRTYEQYF. V and J are TRBV10-1 and TRBJ2-7, with a possible D match to TRBD2 (5 bases). The CDR3 runs 14 residues. The germline V and J ends were trimmed by 11 bases and 2 bases, with 19 bases remaining between them. CDR1 WNHNN and CDR2 SYGVQD come from the germline V gene (reference sequence).

The rearrangement joins TRBV5-1 to TRBJ2-2; a weak D match, TRBD1 (5 bases). The germline V gene encodes CDR1 SGHRS and CDR2 YFSETQ. This CDR3 region has 15 residues. The V and J ends lost 4 bases and 0 bases respectively, with 10 bases between them. This CDR3 reads CASSPRAPNTGELFF. DNA for the CDR3: TGCGCCAGCAGCCCCAGGGCTCCGAACACCGGGGAGCTGTTTTTT.

The V and J genes are TRBV2 and TRBJ2-3; TRBD2 agrees at 13 bases. This CDR3 has 16 residues. Germline CDR1 is SNHLY and CDR2 is FYNNEI. Trimming at V came to 6 bases and at J to 8 bases, leaving 11 bases not matched to a gene. DNA of the CDR3: TGTGCCAGCAGGGGGACTAGCGGGGCCTTAGGTGGTACGCAGTATTTT. Its protein product is CASRGTSGALGGTQYF.

The V gene is TRBV12-5, the J gene TRBJ2-2; 7 nucleotides agree with TRBD1. CDR1 is LGHNT, CDR2 FRNRAP, per germline. The CDR3 is made up of 17 amino acids. The V segment lost 5 bases and the J segment 5 bases; nucleotides outside the gene matches: 14. The chain's CDR3 is CASGLNLLGQKTGELFF. Written as DNA, the CDR3 is TGTGCTAGTGGTCTAAATCTGCTGGGACAGAAGACCGGGGAGCTGTTTTTT.